This T cell receptor (beta chain) was documented in a study of cytomegalovirus exposure and HLA in healthy donors. About this clone: The antigen remains undetermined.

Study results and caveats: A later analysis revealed that TCR association rates differed between HLA loci, peaking at DRB1 and bottoming out at HLA-C. Confirmation in vitro established that a few CMV-associated chains were specific for CMV antigens. In an earlier analysis, productive rearrangement rates for most beta V segments clustered near 87% or 30%.

Losses at the gene ends were 5 bases for V and 8 bases for J; bases not matched to a gene: 10. Germline CDR1 reads MNHEY; CDR2 reads SMNVEV (reference sequence). The CDR3 has 16 residues. The PCR made use of 60 Vbeta and 13 Jbeta primers. As handled by the study authors: The authors later counted 70 million to 80 million unique TCR beta chains, roughly 10 million of them shared. Repertoires were generated with immunoSEQ multiplex PCR, while TCRdb's copy carries only in-frame clones and drops some. V and J calls plus clone size are reproduced from that table; the DNA served to infer D and trimming. The sample includes roughly 82,000 clones, roughly 72% of them seen just once.

Sequencing was performed on PBMCs. The chain uses TRBV27 and TRBJ2-2, with 11 nucleotides matching TRBD2. This receptor was taken from a woman between 50 and 59 years old in good health and CMV-seropositive. The CDR3 DNA follows: TGTGCCAGCAGTCCGGGTAGCGGGAGGGCTAGGGGGGAGCTGTTTTTT. This sequence encodes CASSPGSGRARGELFF.